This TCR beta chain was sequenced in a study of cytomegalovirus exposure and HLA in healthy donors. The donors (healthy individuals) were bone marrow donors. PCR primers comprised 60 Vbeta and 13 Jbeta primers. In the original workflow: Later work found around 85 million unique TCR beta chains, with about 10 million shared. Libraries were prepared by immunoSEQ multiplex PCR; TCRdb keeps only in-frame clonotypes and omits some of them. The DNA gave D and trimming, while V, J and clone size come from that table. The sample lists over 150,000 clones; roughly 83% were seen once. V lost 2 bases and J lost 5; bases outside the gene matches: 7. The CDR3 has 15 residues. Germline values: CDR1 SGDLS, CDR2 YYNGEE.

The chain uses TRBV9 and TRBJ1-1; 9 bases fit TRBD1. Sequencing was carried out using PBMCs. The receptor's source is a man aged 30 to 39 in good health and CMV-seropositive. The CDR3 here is CASSVESGTGTEAFF. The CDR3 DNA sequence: TGTGCCAGCAGCGTCGAATCCGGGACAGGGACTGAAGCTTTCTTT.